This entry lists 20 T cell receptor beta chains sequenced from one sample in a study of blood T cells in healthy people across ages. A sample-barcoded 5' primer and a J-beta primer mix were used in a second PCR of roughly 7 to 12 cycles. TCRdb recomputed calls from the 5' RACE reads with MiXCR, one row per CDR3 protein. The table includes 700,000 to 900,000 distinct CDR3 sequences, roughly 25% detected once. The sample was also linked to a second study, of T cells of mothers and their children.

Sequenced material: blood. The receptor source for this set is a boy between 10 and 17 years old in good health.

A few counts support this clonotype. The J gene is TRBJ2-1, the V gene TRBV30; D might be TRBD1 (6 bases). The CDR3 length is 14 residues. Per the germline V gene, CDR1 is GTSNPN and CDR2 is SVGIG (reference sequence). V lost 8 bases, J lost 0 bases, and 14 bases lay in between. CDR3 nucleotide sequence: TGTGCCGGGACATTCCTGAGCTCCTACAATGAGCAGTTCTTC. This translates into CAGTFLSSYNEQFF. The full variable domain, completed using reference TRBV30 and TRBJ2-1, is SQTIHQWPATLVQPVGSPLSLECTVEGTSNPNLYWYRQAAGRGLQLLFYSVGIGQISSEVPQNLSASRPQDRQFILSSKKLLLSDSGFYLCAGTFLSSYNEQFFGPGTRLTVL.

This clonotype was counted between two and nine times. The DNA of the CDR3 is TGCGCCAGCAGCCAAGAAGGGGACTACGAGCAGTACTTC. This gives the protein CASSQEGDYEQYF. The chain recombines TRBV4-1 with TRBJ2-1; TRBD1 is a possible D gene (5 bases). Near its end, the DNA agrees better with TRBJ2-7, so the J call may be wrong. The CDR3 runs to 13 residues. Per germline, CDR1 MGHRA and CDR2 YSYEKL.

The chain uses TRBV4-1 and TRBJ2-5, with D possibly called TRBD1 or TRBD2 (5 bases each). CDR3 length equals 15 residues. V shed 3 bases and J shed 11 bases, with 22 bases lying between them. Per germline, CDR1 MGHRA and CDR2 YSYEKL. The CDR3 sequence: CASSHPTEGRYEQYF. CDR3 sequence (DNA): TGCGCCAGCAGCCACCCGACAGAGGGCAGATATGAGCAGTACTTC.

The chain recombines TRBV29-1 with TRBJ1-2; D remains ambiguous. The CDR3 contains 12 residues. Germline lookup yields CDR1 SQVTM and CDR2 ANQGSEA. Trimming left V 7 bases short and J 3 bases short, with 12 bases between. CDR3 DNA: TGCAGCGGTAAAACGAGGGACTATGGCTACACCTTC. Translating gives CSGKTRDYGYTF.

This clonotype was detected a few times. This sequence joins TRBV7-9 and TRBJ1-6; 10 positions match TRBD1. The CDR3 consists of 16 residues. Germline loops: CDR1 SEHNR, CDR2 FQNEAQ (reference sequence). V lost 5 bases, J lost 10 bases, and 11 bases stayed unmatched. CDR3 DNA sequence: TGTGCCAGCAGCACGCGTTCCGGGACAGGGGACTCACCCCTCCACTTT. Its translation: CASSTRSGTGDSPLHF.

The chain has TRBV24-1 and TRBJ2-1; 8 nucleotides line up with TRBD1. Per the germline V gene, CDR1 is KGHDR and CDR2 is SFDVKD. Germline trimming cut 4 bases from V and 0 bases from J; bases unmatched to any gene: 4. This CDR3 comprises 16 residues. CDR3 coding DNA: TGTGCCACCAGTGAGTGGGACAGGAGCTCCTACAATGAGCAGTTCTTC. Amino acid sequence: CATSEWDRSSYNEQFF.

This CDR3 reads CASSEGGSGGQETQYF. CDR3 nucleotide sequence: TGTGCCAGCAGTGAAGGGGGTAGCGGGGGTCAAGAGACCCAGTACTTC. V is TRBV2 and J is TRBJ2-5; 9 positions agree with TRBD2. Looked up from germline, CDR1 is SNHLY and CDR2 is FYNNEI. J was trimmed by 2 bases and V by 1 base; bases with no gene match: 5. This CDR3 has 16 amino acids.

The chain links TRBV20-1 to TRBJ2-1; 16 nucleotides align to TRBD2. Judging by the DNA end, TRBJ2-5 fits better; the J call may be wrong. This CDR3 contains 19 residues. Per the germline V gene, CDR1 is DFQATT and CDR2 is SNEGSKA (reference sequence). CDR3 loop: CSATLPGTSGGVMGETQYF. The CDR3 DNA is TGCAGTGCTACCCTACCGGGGACTAGCGGGGGGGTGATGGGGGAGACCCAGTACTTC.

The V call is TRBV6-6, the J call TRBJ2-7; 8 nucleotides line up with TRBD1. In germline, CDR1 is MNHNY, CDR2 SVGAGI (reference sequence). V shed 6 bases, J shed 5 bases, and the junction held 9 bases outside the gene matches. The CDR3 contains 14 residues. In DNA, the CDR3 is TGTGCCAGCAGCCTACAGGGGGTTGGGCACGAGCAGTACTTC. Protein product: CASSLQGVGHEQYF.

This clonotype turned up a few times. The rearrangement joins TRBV7-3 to TRBJ2-3; D assignment may be TRBD1 or TRBD2 (5 bases each). This CDR3 region has 16 residues. V was clipped by 4 bases and J by 2 bases, with 16 bases between them. From germline, CDR1 is SGHTA and CDR2 FQGTGA. The CDR3 sequence is CASSSNVGTPTDTQYF. The DNA for the CDR3 is TGTGCCAGCAGCTCGAACGTCGGGACCCCCACAGATACGCAGTATTTT.

The table lists this clonotype with a few counts. The rearrangement uses TRBV20-1 and TRBJ2-5, with D unresolved. Trimming shortened V by 7 bases and J by 1 base, and 10 bases separated the two germline ends. The CDR3 totals 12 residues. In germline, CDR1 is DFQATT, CDR2 SNEGSKA (reference sequence). CDR3 coding DNA: TGCAGTGGGTTGCGGATCCAAGAGACCCAGTACTTC. It encodes CSGLRIQETQYF.

The sample holds a few counts of this clonotype. The rearrangement links TRBV5-1 to TRBJ2-5, with D uncertain. Between the trimmed V and J ends, which lost 1 base and 3 bases, there was a span of 10 bases. There are 14 residues in the CDR3. Germline CDR1 reads SGHRS; CDR2 reads YFSETQ. The CDR3 region is CASSLMRREETQYF. The CDR3, as DNA: TGCGCCAGCAGCTTGATGAGAAGGGAAGAGACCCAGTACTTC.

V and J are TRBV5-5 and TRBJ2-5; D is unresolved. CDR1 and CDR2 from the germline V gene are SGHKS and YYEKEE (reference sequence). The CDR3 sequence is 14 residues long. With 4 bases removed from V and 2 bases from J, the gap between germline ends came to 12 bases. As DNA, the CDR3 is TGTGCCAGCAGCCGAGGCTTCTTACAAGAGACCCAGTACTTC. It encodes CASSRGFLQETQYF.

DNA for the CDR3: TGTGCCAGCAGCGTAGCCGTACAGGGAAATGGCTACACCTTC. Its protein is CASSVAVQGNGYTF. V gene TRBV9 combines with J gene TRBJ1-2, with D perhaps TRBD1 (6 bases). CDR3 length: 14 residues. Deletions cut 0 bases from V and 6 bases from J, with 12 bases between. Germline CDR1 is SGDLS and CDR2 is YYNGEE.

The chain employs TRBV18 and TRBJ2-7; TRBD2 is a possible D gene (5 bases). Germline CDR1 and CDR2: KGHSH and LQKENI. V was pared by 2 bases and J by 5 bases, with 7 bases between. CDR3 length equals 12 residues. The DNA for the CDR3 is TGTGCCAGCTCACCAGCGGGTCACGAGCAGTACTTC. Translating it yields CASSPAGHEQYF.

Here the CDR3 reads CASSLVSGFTDTQYF. DNA for the CDR3: TGTGCCAGCAGCTTAGTTAGCGGATTCACAGATACGCAGTATTTT. The chain recombines TRBV7-9 with TRBJ2-3, with D perhaps TRBD2 (6 bases). Trimming cost V 1 base and J 2 bases, with 10 bases left between them. Germline assignment: CDR1 SEHNR and CDR2 FQNEAQ (reference sequence). The CDR3 runs 15 residues.

V is TRBV30 and J is TRBJ1-2; D ambiguous. CDR1 is GTSNPN, CDR2 SVGIG, per germline (reference sequence). With 7 bases removed from V and 8 bases from J, the gap between germline ends came to 20 bases. The CDR3 is made up of 13 amino acids. CDR3 amino acids: CAFTLAGMRGYTF. The DNA for the CDR3 is TGTGCCTTCACCCTCGCGGGGATGAGGGGCTACACCTTC.

This clonotype was recorded a few times. The chain carries TRBV10-3 and TRBJ2-5; 7 bases fit TRBD2. V was pared by 4 bases and J by 2 bases, with 10 bases of the junction left unmatched. This CDR3 is built from 16 residues. Germline V gives CDR1 ENHRY, CDR2 SYGVKD. Here the CDR3 DNA reads TGTGCCATCAGTGCCGCTGGGACTACCAGTCAAGAGACCCAGTACTTC. Translated, it gives CAISAAGTTSQETQYF.

To note about this clonotype: A read error may account for a junction end that differs from germline. The J gene is TRBJ2-5, the V gene TRBV18, with 8 bases lining up with TRBD1. CDR1 is KGHSH, CDR2 LQKENI, per germline. The CDR3 is 14 amino acids. The CDR3 spells CASSPRTGSETQHF. CDR3 coding DNA: TGTGCCAGCTCACCAAGGACAGGGTCAGAGACCCAGCACTTC.

This clonotype was detected a few times. V usage is TRBV6-1 and J usage is TRBJ2-4; a weak D match, TRBD2 (5 bases). The length of the CDR3 is 16 residues. Trimming took 6 bases from V and 0 from J, leaving 15 bases between them. Looked up from germline, CDR1 is MNHNS and CDR2 is SASEGT. The CDR3 DNA reads TGTGCCAGCAGGAACCTCCTCCTAGCAGCCAAAAACATTCAGTACTTC. Amino acid sequence: CASRNLLLAAKNIQYF.